This T cell receptor beta chain was identified during a study of regulatory T cells in long-lasting Graves disease. Combining iRepertoire HTBI primers with Arm-PCR of CDR3 regions, the authors built TCR beta libraries. TCRdb processed the multiplex PCR reads anew with MiXCR; each CDR3 protein has one entry. The repertoire consists of some 420,000 distinct CDR3 sequences, with around a fifth occurring once and the leading ten covering around 14%. This clonotype was recorded many times. Antigen unknown. The germline CDR1 and CDR2 sequences are SGHTA and FQGNSA. V dropped 2 bases and J dropped 7 bases, with 11 bases sitting between them. The CDR3 totals 14 residues. Study-level findings and limits: Favored gene segments in persistent disease were TRBV28, TRBJ1-2 and TRBJ2-5.

Time point denoted: persistent/refractory GD, antithyroid drugs over 5 years with positive TRAb. Extracted PBMC RNA gave rise to the TCR library. Patient provenance is recorded as an endocrinology department in Xi'an, China. The chain combines TRBV7-2 with TRBJ1-4; the D gene is possibly TRBD1 (5 bases). The sample was peripheral blood mononuclear cells (PBMCs), taken when the disease was refractory, from a patient treated with antithyroid drugs. The sequence was obtained from a female donor with Graves disease. The CDR3 DNA sequence: TGTGCCAGCAGCTTACAAGGGGCATTTGAAAAACTGTTTTTT. Protein product: CASSLQGAFEKLFF.